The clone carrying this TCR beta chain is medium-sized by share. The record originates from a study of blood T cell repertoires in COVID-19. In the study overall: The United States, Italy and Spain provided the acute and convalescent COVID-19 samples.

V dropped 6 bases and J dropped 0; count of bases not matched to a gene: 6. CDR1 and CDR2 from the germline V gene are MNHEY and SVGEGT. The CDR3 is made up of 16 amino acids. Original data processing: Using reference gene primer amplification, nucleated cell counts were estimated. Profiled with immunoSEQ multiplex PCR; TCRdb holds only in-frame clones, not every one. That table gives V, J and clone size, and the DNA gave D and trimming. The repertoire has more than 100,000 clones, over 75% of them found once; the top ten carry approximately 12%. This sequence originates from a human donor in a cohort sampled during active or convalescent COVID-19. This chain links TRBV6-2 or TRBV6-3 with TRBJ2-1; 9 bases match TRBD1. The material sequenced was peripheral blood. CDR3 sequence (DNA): TGTGCCAGCAGCAGGGACAGGGAGAGCTCCTACAATGAGCAGTTCTTC. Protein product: CASSRDRESSYNEQFF.